The 10 T cell receptor beta chains reported below all come from one sample, sequenced in a study of blood T cell repertoires in COVID-19. Assay: immunoSEQ multiplex PCR; the TCRdb copy retains only in-frame clones and omits some. The repertoire holds 300,000 or so clones, with more than 90% as singletons. Sequenced sample: PBMCs or T cells enriched from blood (not recorded which). The receptors shown here come from a man in his fifties or sixties who had recovered from COVID-19.

The gene calls are TRBV6-5 and TRBJ1-1, with D unclear. V shed 7 bases and J shed 4 bases, with 7 bases lying between them. Per the germline V gene, CDR1 is MNHEY and CDR2 is SVGAGI. This CDR3 spans 11 amino acids. The DNA for the CDR3 is TGTGCCAGCACCTCTCCCACTGAAGCTTTCTTT. This codes for CASTSPTEAFF.

The chain combines TRBV29-1 with TRBJ2-7; TRBD1 matches 9 bases. The CDR3 runs 13 residues. Germline loops: CDR1 SQVTM, CDR2 ANQGSEA. With 5 bases clipped from V and 2 bases from J, the junction kept 4 bases outside the gene matches. CDR3 sequence reads: CSVLGQGTYEQYF. DNA for the CDR3: TGCAGCGTTCTGGGACAGGGCACCTACGAGCAGTACTTC.

The chain couples TRBV19 to TRBJ2-2; TRBD1 matches at 8 bases. Germline values: CDR1 LNHDA, CDR2 SQIVND (reference sequence). The CDR3 consists of 16 residues. V dropped 5 bases and J dropped 5; count of bases not matched to a gene: 10. This CDR3 is CASSLKGTGGTGELFF. In DNA form, the CDR3 reads TGTGCCAGTAGTCTGAAAGGGACAGGTGGTACCGGGGAGCTGTTTTTT.

The rearrangement uses TRBV9 and TRBJ1-4; possible D gene TRBD1, 6 bases. Deletions cut 3 bases from V and 5 bases from J, with 11 bases between. This CDR3 has 14 residues. Germline assignment: CDR1 SGDLS and CDR2 YYNGEE. CDR3 sequence: CASSDETGNEKLFF. In DNA, the CDR3 is TGTGCCAGCAGCGACGAGACAGGCAATGAAAAACTGTTTTTT. The whole variable domain, remainder taken from reference TRBV9 and TRBJ1-4, is DSGVTQTPKHLITATGQRVTLRCSPRSGDLSVYWYQQSLDQGLQFLIQYYNGEERAKGNILERFSAQQFPDLHSELNLSSLELGDSALYFCASSDETGNEKLFFGSGTQLSVL.

The rearrangement links TRBV6-2 or TRBV6-3 to TRBJ2-3; a possible D gene is TRBD2 (5 bases). The CDR3 runs 15 residues. Germline V gene sequence: CDR1 MNHEY, CDR2 SVGEGT. V was pared by 4 bases and J by 5 bases, with 16 bases between. The CDR3 protein is CASSSGPGGGDTQYF. The CDR3 DNA is TGTGCCAGCAGTTCCGGACCAGGTGGAGGAGATACGCAGTATTTT.

This clone was seen only a few times. This chain connects TRBV5-4 to TRBJ1-2, with 11 bases fitting TRBD1. Trimming removed 0 bases from V and 0 bases from J; junction bases left unmatched: 13. This CDR3 has 20 residues. CDR1 and CDR2 (germline): SGHNT, YYREEE (reference sequence). The CDR3 region is CASSLELRTGGPLANYGYTF. In DNA, the CDR3 is TGTGCCAGCAGCTTGGAACTGAGGACAGGGGGCCCATTAGCTAACTATGGCTACACCTTC.

This clone occurred once. The rearrangement joins TRBV19 to TRBJ1-2, with no clear D. V gave up 2 bases and J gave up 0 bases, with 10 bases separating them. The CDR3 totals 15 residues. Germline-derived CDR1 and CDR2 are LNHDA and SQIVND (reference sequence). This CDR3 is CASSILTAANYGYTF. Here the CDR3 DNA reads TGTGCCAGTAGTATACTTACAGCTGCTAACTATGGCTACACCTTC.

The CDR3, as DNA: TGTGCCAGCAGCGTACGAAGCGGGGGGACGAGCTCCTACAATGAGCAGTTCTTC. Protein: CASSVRSGGTSSYNEQFF. The V call is TRBV5-6, the J call TRBJ2-1, with 9 positions matching TRBD2. The CDR3 is 18 residues long. The V gene's germline CDR1 is SGHDT and CDR2 YYEEEE. The trim removed 4 bases at V and 0 bases at J, leaving 11 bases unmatched.

The chain recombines TRBV6-1 with TRBJ1-6; no firm D call. The CDR3 length is 18 residues. Germline V gene data show CDR1 as MNHNS and CDR2 as SASEGT. Trimming left V 2 bases short and J 7 bases short, with 21 bases between. In DNA form, the CDR3 reads TGTGCCAGCAGTGAATTTTTGGTGGGCAGGATGAACAATTCACCCCTCCACTTT. Protein sequence: CASSEFLVGRMNNSPLHF.

This clone was seen more than once but under ten times. The rearrangement uses TRBV7-6 and TRBJ1-1, with 8 bases lining up with TRBD1. Trimming took 5 bases from V and 4 from J; bases not matched to a gene: 6. Germline lookup yields CDR1 SGHVS and CDR2 FNYEAQ. The CDR3 consists of 14 residues. CDR3 sequence (DNA): TGTGCCAGCAGCCTCATAGGACAGGGCACTGAAGCTTTCTTT. It is translated as CASSLIGQGTEAFF.